This T cell receptor (beta chain) was recorded in a study of shared clonotypes between healthy human individuals (dated by TCRdb to about 2020). Turning to the overall study: The cohort included three men and a couple of women between 18 and 49 years of age. For each donor, CD4 naive and CD4 memory were each run on three plates, CD8 naive on two plates, and CD8 memory on one plate. To estimate repertoire size and how much clonotypes are shared between individuals, the study performed deep sequencing of blood TCR repertoires from five healthy adults. Different laboratories and diverse techniques were used to prepare libraries and sequence TCR repertoires, to increase sequencing depth and limit assay-specific biases. Leukapheresis yielded between about 0.94 and 8.9 billion PBMCs per donor.

TCR CDR3 regions were amplified from genomic DNA by multiplex PCR using the deep immunoSEQ assay. Extracted genomic DNA from each cell subset was spread evenly across all wells of several immunoSEQ 96-well plates, with each plate serving as a replicate. Each replicate PCR for sorted subsets received about 210 ng genomic DNA, equal to some 32,000 T cell genomes. The purified libraries were quantified using a Qubit 3.0 fluorometer, sized with a Bioanalyzer 2100, and then quantified again using the KAPA Library Quantification kit. A separate single-read 150-cycle Illumina NextSeq 550 flow cell was used to sequence each immunoSEQ 96-well plate. In the authors' own workflow: The immunoSEQ output contained only junctional sequences without quality scores, so filtering could not match that applied to full-length reads. To assign V/J genes and CDR3, sequences were annotated using PyIR, a Python wrapper for IgBLAST v1.9, with IMGT germline references. Reads were filtered out if the reads had weak V/J assignments (E-value above 1e-6), no CDR3, stop codons, out-of-frame junctions, or ambiguous translated residues. V3J clonotypes were defined as sequences sharing an identical inferred V gene, J gene, and CDR3 amino acid sequence. Percentage overlap between repertoires was computed as shared unique clonotypes divided by the size of the smaller repertoire. Richness of each repertoire was evaluated using RTK rarefaction, the Chao1 estimator, and Recon v2.1 estimates of unobserved clonotypes. Generation probabilities for all TCRbeta clonotypes obtained by the gDNA method from several donors were computed using OLGA. Sourced from immuneACCESS, this table was stored by TCRdb with only in-frame sequences that have V and J called. A share of the clones is absent; for the studies checked, an unresolved V gene accounts for under half, and the remainder has no known explanation. V, J and clone size reflect that table, while D and trimming were determined from the DNA. The sample yields more than 550,000 clones; roughly 72% were counted once. The ten biggest clones cover around 1.8% of the sample.

Beyond this particular receptor, the publication reports: Only blood was sampled, and tissue TCR repertoires likely differ from those in blood. Incomplete sequencing was indicated by rarefaction of sorted-subset datasets, despite the large sequencing depth. Pairwise subsampling indicated that sequencing depth was expected to affect the degree of clonotype sharing among donors. When several donors were compared, the shared fraction of clonotypes was about 5% for naive CD4, approximately 3.5% for naive CD8, roughly 2.5% for memory CD4, and 0.35% to 0.4% for memory CD8. Higher generation probabilities were observed for clonotypes shared by all four sorted-subset donors than for non-shared clonotypes. The small number of donors limited the genetic and exposure-history diversity represented. Estimated clonotype richness was generally larger for naive than for memory subsets.

As to this clone: What antigen it recognizes has not been identified. No much larger clone exists at a distance of one base, and base qualities are not known.

Donors were healthy HIV-negative adults with no recently reported acute infections or vaccinations. Only Caucasian adults living in Nashville, Tennessee, USA were represented among the donors. CD4+ T cells were enriched by magnetic negative selection; naive cells were then positively selected on CD45RA, and the negative fraction formed the memory subset. After blood collection by leukapheresis, PBMCs were isolated using Ficoll-Histopaque density gradient centrifugation and then cryopreserved in the vapor phase of liquid nitrogen. Analytical flow cytometry was used to check the purity and quantity of every magnetically sorted T cell population. Genomic DNA was isolated from every sorted fraction and measured by UV absorbance on a Nanodrop 2000c. The CDR3, from cysteine to phenylalanine, totals 17 residues. Kept here is only the CDR3 DNA, which spans 51 bases and is read in frame from base 1. V trim: 3 bases; J trim: 5 bases; unmatched bases: 10. Looking up the germline V gene (reference sequence) yields CDR1 LNHDA and CDR2 SQIVND.

The sequence is built from TRBV19 and TRBJ2-3; 11 bases in the middle match TRBD2. Sequencing input: memory CD4+ T cells sorted from blood. The intended sense of this specimen's cell subset or site label: CD45RA-negative fraction. The sequence derives from a woman aged 25 to 39 in good health. The nucleotide sequence reads TGTGCCAGTAGTATCGGCCGAGGTAGCGGGAGGGTAGATACGCAGTATTTT. It specifies CASSIGRGSGRVDTQYF.